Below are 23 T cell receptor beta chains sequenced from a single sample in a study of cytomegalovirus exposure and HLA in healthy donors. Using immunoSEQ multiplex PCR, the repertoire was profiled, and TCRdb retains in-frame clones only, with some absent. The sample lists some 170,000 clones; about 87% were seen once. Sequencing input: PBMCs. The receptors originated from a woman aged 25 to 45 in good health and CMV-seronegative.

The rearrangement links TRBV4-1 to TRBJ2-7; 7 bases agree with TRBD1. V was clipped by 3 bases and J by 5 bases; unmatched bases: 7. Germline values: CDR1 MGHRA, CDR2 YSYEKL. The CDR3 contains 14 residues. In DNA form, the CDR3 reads TGCGCCAGCAGCCACCTTGGACAGGCCGACGAGCAGTACTTC. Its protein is CASSHLGQADEQYF.

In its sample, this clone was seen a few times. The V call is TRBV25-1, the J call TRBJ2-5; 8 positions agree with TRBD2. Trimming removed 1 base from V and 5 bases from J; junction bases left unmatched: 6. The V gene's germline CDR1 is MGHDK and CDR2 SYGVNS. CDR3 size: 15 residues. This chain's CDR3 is CASSEFGGGHETQYF. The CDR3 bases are TGTGCCAGCAGTGAATTCGGGGGGGGGCATGAGACCCAGTACTTC.

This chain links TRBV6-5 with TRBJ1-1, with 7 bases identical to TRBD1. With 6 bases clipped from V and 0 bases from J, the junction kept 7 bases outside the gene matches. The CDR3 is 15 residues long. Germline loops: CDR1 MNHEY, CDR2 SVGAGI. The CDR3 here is CASRDDRAMNTEAFF. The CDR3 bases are TGTGCCAGCAGAGACGACAGGGCAATGAACACTGAAGCTTTCTTT.

CDR3 DNA sequence: TGCAGCGTCGGGACAGGGATGGGCAATCAGCCCCAGCATTTT. Translation gives CSVGTGMGNQPQHF. This chain connects TRBV29-1 to TRBJ1-5, with 9 bases fitting TRBD1. Germline-derived CDR1 and CDR2 are SQVTM and ANQGSEA. With V trimmed by 6 bases and J by 2 bases, 5 bases remained unmatched. The CDR3 totals 14 residues.

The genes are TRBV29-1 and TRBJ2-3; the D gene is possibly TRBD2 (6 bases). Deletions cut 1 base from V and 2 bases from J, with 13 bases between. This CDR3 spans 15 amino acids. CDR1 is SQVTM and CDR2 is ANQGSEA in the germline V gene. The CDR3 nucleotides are TGCAGCGTTGAAGGGGTAGCGGAATCCACAGATACGCAGTATTTT. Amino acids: CSVEGVAESTDTQYF.

This chain's CDR3 is CASSRGEGLANYGYTF. DNA of the CDR3: TGCGCCAGCAGCCGAGGGGAAGGACTAGCTAACTATGGCTACACCTTC. The chain links TRBV4-1 to TRBJ1-2; possibly TRBD1 for D (5 bases). V lost 4 bases to trimming and J lost 0 bases, with 15 bases between them. Germline V gene sequence: CDR1 MGHRA, CDR2 YSYEKL. The CDR3 totals 16 residues.

CDR3: CAWDRVFGNTIYF. The CDR3 DNA follows: TGTGCCTGGGACAGGGTATTTGGAAACACCATATATTTT. The V gene is TRBV30, the J gene TRBJ1-3; 7 bases match TRBD1. The CDR3 is 13 amino acids. With V trimmed by 5 bases and J by 3 bases, 4 bases remained unmatched. Germline CDR1 reads GTSNPN; CDR2 reads SVGIG (reference sequence).

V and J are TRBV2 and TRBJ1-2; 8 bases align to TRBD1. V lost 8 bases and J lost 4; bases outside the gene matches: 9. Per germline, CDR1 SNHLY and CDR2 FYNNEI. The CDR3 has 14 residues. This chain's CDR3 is CASGNTGGGYGYTF. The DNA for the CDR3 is TGTGCCAGCGGCAACACAGGGGGTGGCTATGGCTACACCTTC.

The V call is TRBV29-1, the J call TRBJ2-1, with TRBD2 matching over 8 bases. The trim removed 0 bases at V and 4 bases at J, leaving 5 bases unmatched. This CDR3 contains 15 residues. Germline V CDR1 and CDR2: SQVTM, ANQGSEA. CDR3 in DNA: TGCAGCGTTGAAGATCGGTTAGCGGGGTACAATGAGCAGTTCTTC. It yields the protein CSVEDRLAGYNEQFF.

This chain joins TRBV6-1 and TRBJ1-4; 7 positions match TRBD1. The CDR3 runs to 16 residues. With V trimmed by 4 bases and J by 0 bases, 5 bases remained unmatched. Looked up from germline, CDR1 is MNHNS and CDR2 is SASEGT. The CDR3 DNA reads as TGTGCCAGCAGTGCAAGGACAGGAGCAACTAATGAAAAACTGTTTTTT. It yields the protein CASSARTGATNEKLFF.

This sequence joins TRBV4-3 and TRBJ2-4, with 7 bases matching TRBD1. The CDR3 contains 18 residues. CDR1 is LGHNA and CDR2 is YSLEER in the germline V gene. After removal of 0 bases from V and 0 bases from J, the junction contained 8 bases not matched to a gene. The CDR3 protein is CASSQEFVGGLAKNIQYF. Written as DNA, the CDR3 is TGCGCCAGCAGCCAAGAGTTCGTAGGGGGCCTAGCCAAAAACATTCAGTACTTC.

The CDR3 here is CATSAAGVYNEQFF. Written as DNA, the CDR3 is TGTGCCACCTCGGCAGCGGGGGTTTACAATGAGCAGTTCTTC. J is TRBJ2-1 and V is TRBV27, with TRBD2 identical over 8 bases. Germline CDR1 reads MNHEY; CDR2 reads SMNVEV (reference sequence). J lost 4 bases, V lost 10 bases, and 9 bases had no gene match. This CDR3 comprises 14 residues.

CDR3 sequence (DNA): TGTGCCAGCAGCCCCGGGAGCGGCTACGAGCAGTACTTC. Its protein product is CASSPGSGYEQYF. V and J are TRBV7-9 and TRBJ2-7; weak D call: TRBD2 (6 bases). The V gene lost 5 bases and the J gene lost 3 bases, with 11 bases spanning the gap. The CDR3 loop spans 13 amino acids. Germline assignment: CDR1 SEHNR and CDR2 FQNEAQ (reference sequence).

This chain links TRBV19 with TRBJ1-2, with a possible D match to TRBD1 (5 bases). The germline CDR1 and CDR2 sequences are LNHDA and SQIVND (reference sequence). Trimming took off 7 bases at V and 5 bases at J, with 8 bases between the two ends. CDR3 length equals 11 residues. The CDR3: CASTGIYGYTF. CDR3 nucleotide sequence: TGTGCCAGTACAGGGATTTATGGCTACACCTTC.

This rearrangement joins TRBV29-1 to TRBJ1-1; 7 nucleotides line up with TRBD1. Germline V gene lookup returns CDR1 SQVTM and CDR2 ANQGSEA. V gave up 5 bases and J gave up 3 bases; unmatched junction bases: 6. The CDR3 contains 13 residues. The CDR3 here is CSVQKQGYTEAFF. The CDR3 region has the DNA TGCAGCGTTCAAAAACAGGGGTACACTGAAGCTTTCTTT.

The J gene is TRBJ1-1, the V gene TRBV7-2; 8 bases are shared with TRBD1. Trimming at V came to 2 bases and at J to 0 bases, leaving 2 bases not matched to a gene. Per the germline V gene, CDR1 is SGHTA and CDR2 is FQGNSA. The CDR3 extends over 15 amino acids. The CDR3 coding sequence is TGTGCCAGCAGCTTACGACAGGGGATGAACACTGAAGCTTTCTTT. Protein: CASSLRQGMNTEAFF.

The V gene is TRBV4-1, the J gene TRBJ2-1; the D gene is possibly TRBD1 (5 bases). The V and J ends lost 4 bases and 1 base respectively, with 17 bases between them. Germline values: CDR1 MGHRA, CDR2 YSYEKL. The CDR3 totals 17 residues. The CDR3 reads CASSPGSTVFSYNEQFF. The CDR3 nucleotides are TGCGCCAGCAGCCCGGGCTCGACAGTGTTTTCCTACAATGAGCAGTTCTTC.

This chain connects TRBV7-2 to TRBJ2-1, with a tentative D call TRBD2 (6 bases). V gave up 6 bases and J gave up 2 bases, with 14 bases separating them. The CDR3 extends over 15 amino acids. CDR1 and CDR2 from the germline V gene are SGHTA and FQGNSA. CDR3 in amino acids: CASRGGADAYNEQFF. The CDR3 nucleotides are TGTGCCAGCAGGGGGGGAGCCGATGCCTACAATGAGCAGTTCTTC.

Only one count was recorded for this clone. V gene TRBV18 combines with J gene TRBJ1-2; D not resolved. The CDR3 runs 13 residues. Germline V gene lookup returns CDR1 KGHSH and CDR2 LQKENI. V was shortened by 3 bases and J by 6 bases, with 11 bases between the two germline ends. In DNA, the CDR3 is TGTGCCAGCTCACCCGAGTTATTAGATGGCTACACCTTC. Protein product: CASSPELLDGYTF.

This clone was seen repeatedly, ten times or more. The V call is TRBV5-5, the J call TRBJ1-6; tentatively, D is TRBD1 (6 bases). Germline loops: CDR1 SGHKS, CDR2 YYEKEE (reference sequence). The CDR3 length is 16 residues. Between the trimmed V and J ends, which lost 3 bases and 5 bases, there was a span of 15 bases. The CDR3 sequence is CASSSGRGHNNSPLHF. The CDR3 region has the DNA TGTGCCAGCAGCTCCGGTAGGGGACACAATAATTCACCCCTCCACTTT.

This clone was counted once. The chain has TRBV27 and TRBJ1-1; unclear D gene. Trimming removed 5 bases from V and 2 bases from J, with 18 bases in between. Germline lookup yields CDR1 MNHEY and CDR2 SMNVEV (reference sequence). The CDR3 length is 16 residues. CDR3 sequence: CASSPSLLGSNTEAFF. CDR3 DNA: TGTGCCAGCAGTCCCTCCCTGTTAGGGAGTAACACTGAAGCTTTCTTT.

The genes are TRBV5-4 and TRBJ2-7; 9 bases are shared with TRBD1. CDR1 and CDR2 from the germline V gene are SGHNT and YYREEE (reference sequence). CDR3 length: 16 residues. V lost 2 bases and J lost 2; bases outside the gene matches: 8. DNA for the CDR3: TGTGCCAGCAGCTTTCCCGGGACAGGGAATCCCTACGAGCAGTACTTC. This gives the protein CASSFPGTGNPYEQYF.

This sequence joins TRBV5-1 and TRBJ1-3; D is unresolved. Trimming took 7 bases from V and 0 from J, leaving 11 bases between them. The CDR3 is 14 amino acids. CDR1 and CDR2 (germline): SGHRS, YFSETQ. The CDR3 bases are TGCGCCAGCCCCTGTAGCTTCTCTGGAAACACCATATATTTT. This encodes CASPCSFSGNTIYF.